The present T cell receptor (beta chain) was sequenced within a study of prognosis after radiotherapy for stage I lung cancer. Genomic DNA was subjected to two-round multiplex PCR for amplification of TCR beta CDR3. Amplification in first-round PCR relied on primers specific to each TRBV and TRBJ gene. TCRdb called the multiplex PCR reads again in MiXCR, with one record for every CDR3 protein. The sample holds around 30,000 distinct CDR3 sequences, 30% to 35% seen once. The length of the CDR3 is 17 residues. The germline V gene has CDR1 LNHDA and CDR2 SQIVND (reference sequence). Trimming at V came to 3 bases and at J to 0 bases, leaving 6 bases not matched to a gene.

This chain joins TRBV19 and TRBJ1-5, with 9 positions matching TRBD1. The sequencing here drew on PBMCs, taken before or after stereotactic body radiation therapy (not recorded which). The receptor's source is a donor over 45 with non-small cell lung cancer. The CDR3 nucleotides read TGTGCCAGTAGTATTCAACAGGGGGCTTATAGCAATCAGCCCCAGCATTTT. The encoded protein is CASSIQQGAYSNQPQHF.